This record looks at one T cell receptor (beta chain) sequence and its context. Its antigen is currently unknown. Germline CDR1 MNHEY, CDR2 SVGEGT. With 6 bases removed from V and 3 bases from J, the gap between germline ends came to 19 bases. The CDR3 extends over 16 amino acids. The data were obtained in a study of identical twins. Study-wide points: Instead of following the same donors, the conclusions were based on cross-sectional statistical analysis.

Each CDR3 protein gets one entry after TCRdb re-called the 5' RACE reads with MiXCR. The sample lists about 200,000 distinct CDR3 sequences, less than 8% occurring once. This same sample was also taken into another study, of yellow fever vaccine responses in identical twins.

This TCR derives from a young woman in good health. The gene calls are TRBV6-2 or TRBV6-3 and TRBJ2-3; possibly TRBD1 or TRBD2 for D (5 bases each). The source material was memory (CD45RO+) T cells sorted from blood. The CDR3 DNA follows: TGTGCCAGCAGCCTGGGGGAGTCCTCATTAACAGATACGCAGTATTTT. This sequence encodes CASSLGESSLTDTQYF.